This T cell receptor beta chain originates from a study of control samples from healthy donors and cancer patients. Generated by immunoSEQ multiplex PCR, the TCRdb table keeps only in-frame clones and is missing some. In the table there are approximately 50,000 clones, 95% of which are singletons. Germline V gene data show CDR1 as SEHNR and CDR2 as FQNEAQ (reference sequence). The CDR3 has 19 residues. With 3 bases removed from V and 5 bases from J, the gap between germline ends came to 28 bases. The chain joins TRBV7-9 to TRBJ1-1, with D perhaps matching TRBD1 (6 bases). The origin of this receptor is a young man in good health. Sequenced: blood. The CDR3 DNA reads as TGTGCCAGCAGCTTGGGGAATCGGGCAGGCTACACAGGGACAACTGAAGCTTTCTTT. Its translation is CASSLGNRAGYTGTTEAFF. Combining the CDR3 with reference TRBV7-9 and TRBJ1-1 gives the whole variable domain DTGVSQNPRHKITKRGQNVTFRCDPISEHNRLYWYRQTLGQGPEFLTYFQNEAQLEKSRLLSDRFSAERPKGSFSTLEIQRTEQGDSAMYLCASSLGNRAGYTGTTEAFFGQGTRLTVV.